These T cell receptor beta chains were read from a single sample in a study of cytomegalovirus exposure and HLA in healthy donors. Using immunoSEQ multiplex PCR, the repertoire was profiled, and TCRdb retains in-frame clones only, with some absent. The sample holds some 100,000 clones, 65% to 80% seen once. Source material: PBMCs. The origin of the receptors is a woman in her forties or fifties in good health and CMV-seropositive. CDR3s include the opening cysteine and the closing phenylalanine or tryptophan. Each record gives: J gene, CDR3 length, clone size, V gene, D gene, CDR3 protein, CDR3 DNA. A D gene is named only where the DNA matches it firmly. The listing skips clone size in some rows; elsewhere it reads once, few, many or a size class.

TRBJ2-5 15 . TRBV5-4 . CASSLKREVSETQYF TGTGCCAGCAGCTTGAAACGGGAAGTTAGCGAGACCCAGTACTTC
TRBJ1-2 16 few TRBV7-8 . CASSQGLGGNNYGYTF TGTGCCAGCAGCCAGGGCCTAGGCGGGAATAACTATGGCTACACCTTC
TRBJ1-1 15 . TRBV5-4 . CASSSVGGGKTEAFF TGTGCCAGCAGCTCTGTGGGGGGGGGAAAAACTGAAGCTTTCTTT
TRBJ2-7 13 . TRBV30 TRBD2 CAWGTSGRPEQYF TGTGCCTGGGGGACTAGCGGGAGACCCGAGCAGTACTTC
TRBJ1-6 14 . TRBV27 . CASRPPGGGETLHF TGTGCCAGCAGACCCCCGGGGGGCGGAGAAACCCTCCACTTT
TRBJ1-4 12 . TRBV19 . CASSPFNEKLFF TGTGCCAGTAGTCCGTTTAATGAAAAACTGTTTTTT
TRBJ1-5 13 few TRBV5-1 . CASSLGLNQPQHF TGCGCCAGCAGCTTGGGGCTTAATCAGCCCCAGCATTTT
TRBJ2-3 12 . TRBV5-8 . CASSRVPDTQYF TGTGCCAGCAGCCGAGTTCCAGATACGCAGTATTTT
TRBJ2-7 12 . TRBV2 TRBD1 CASWDSPYEQYF TGTGCCAGCTGGGACAGCCCCTACGAGCAGTACTTC
TRBJ2-1 16 once TRBV27 TRBD2 CASSPPGLARVGEQFF TGTGCCAGCAGTCCGCCGGGACTAGCGAGGGTAGGTGAGCAGTTCTTC
TRBJ2-1 16 . TRBV5-1 TRBD1 CASSDGTGGFYNEQFF TGCGCCAGCAGCGATGGGACAGGGGGCTTCTACAATGAGCAGTTCTTC
TRBJ2-1 16 few TRBV5-6 TRBD2 CASRHTSGSSYNEQFF TGTGCCAGCAGGCATACTAGCGGGAGCTCCTACAATGAGCAGTTCTTC
TRBJ1-5 14 . TRBV6-5 . CASSSLGSNQPQHF TGTGCCAGCAGTTCTCTCGGTAGCAATCAGCCCCAGCATTTT
TRBJ1-1 14 . TRBV7-9 . CASSLPGGRPEAFF TGTGCCAGCAGCTTGCCCGGGGGTAGGCCTGAAGCTTTCTTT
TRBJ2-5 14 . TRBV25-1 . CASSELGGQETQYF TGTGCCAGCAGTGAGCTTGGAGGGCAAGAGACCCAGTACTTC
TRBJ1-2 14 . TRBV2 TRBD1 CATWDRRTNYGYTF TGTGCCACCTGGGACAGGCGCACTAACTATGGCTACACCTTC
TRBJ1-6 15 . TRBV25-1 TRBD1 CASSEGQGYNSPLHF TGTGCCAGCAGTGAAGGACAGGGGTATAATTCACCCCTCCACTTT
TRBJ2-1 16 few TRBV4-2 . CASSQIGGGASGEQFF TGTGCCAGCAGCCAAATAGGGGGGGGCGCTTCGGGTGAGCAGTTCTTC
TRBJ1-5 14 . TRBV6-6 . CASSYSQDKQPQHF TGTGCCAGCAGTTACTCCCAGGACAAGCAGCCCCAGCATTTT
TRBJ1-1 12 . TRBV7-2 . CASSLGPLGAFF TGTGCCAGCAGCTTGGGCCCTCTGGGAGCTTTCTTT
TRBJ2-7 13 . TRBV12-5 . CASGLLGAYEQYF TGTGCTAGTGGTTTGTTGGGCGCCTACGAGCAGTACTTC
TRBJ2-5 15 . TRBV5-1 . CASSLGQWTSETQYF TGCGCCAGCAGCTTGGGCCAGTGGACTTCGGAGACCCAGTACTTC
TRBJ2-7 14 . TRBV10-2 . CASSGTAYGYEQYF TGCGCCAGCAGTGGGACAGCCTATGGATACGAGCAGTACTTC
TRBJ2-5 14 . TRBV29-1 TRBD1 CSVEPDRGVETQYF TGCAGCGTTGAACCCGACAGGGGAGTGGAGACCCAGTACTTC
TRBJ1-2 15 . TRBV4-2 TRBD1 CASSQAPTGTYGYTF TGTGCCAGCAGCCAAGCCCCGACAGGGACCTATGGCTACACCTTC
TRBJ1-5 13 . TRBV30 . CAWSVQGNQPQHF TGTGCCTGGAGTGTACAGGGAAATCAGCCCCAGCATTTT
TRBJ2-7 15 . TRBV6-5 TRBD2 CASSYTPGTSSEQYF TGTGCCAGCAGTTACACCCCGGGGACTAGTTCCGAGCAGTACTTC
TRBJ1-2 11 . TRBV6-6 . CASSREGGYTF TGTGCCAGCAGCAGGGAAGGGGGCTACACCTTC
TRBJ2-5 16 . TRBV5-4 TRBD2 CASSSRLAGGRETQYF TGTGCCAGCAGCTCTCGACTAGCGGGGGGGCGTGAGACCCAGTACTTC
TRBJ2-1 18 . TRBV11-2 TRBD2 CASSFVPGQRGVHNEQFF TGTGCCAGCAGCTTCGTCCCCGGGCAGCGGGGGGTCCACAATGAGCAGTTCTTC